These 18 T cell receptor beta chains were sequenced from one sample in a study of T-cell reconstitution after alpha-beta-depleted transplantation in children. The TCRbeta library incorporated unique molecular identifiers. Each CDR3 protein is one row after TCRdb ran MiXCR on the PCR reads. The data contain 200,000 to 250,000 distinct CDR3 sequences, around 11% of them seen just once; the ten biggest clones take up 2.6%. The sequenced sample was PBMCs from the stem cell graft donor, obtained from the stem cell graft. These receptors originate from a human donor who donated a stem cell graft to a child with acute lymphoblastic leukemia.

The V and J genes are TRBV9 and TRBJ2-7; a possible D gene is TRBD2 (7 bases). Germline assignment: CDR1 SGDLS and CDR2 YYNGEE. The CDR3 consists of 15 residues. Trimming took 3 bases from V and 4 from J, leaving 17 bases between them. The CDR3 DNA reads as TGTGCCAGCAGCGCTTCAGGGGCGGGGGCTTACGAGCAGTACTTC. Protein product: CASSASGAGAYEQYF.

This clonotype was observed at least ten times. The chain joins TRBV29-1 to TRBJ1-1; weak D call: TRBD1 (5 bases). The CDR3 consists of 15 residues. V was pared by 6 bases and J by 1 base, with 18 bases between. Germline V gives CDR1 SQVTM, CDR2 ANQGSEA. Here the CDR3 reads CSVALEGFKNTEAFF. The CDR3 nucleotides are TGCAGCGTCGCCCTTGAGGGGTTTAAGAACACTGAAGCTTTCTTT.

This rearrangement joins TRBV7-7 to TRBJ2-7, with D hard to call. The CDR3 is 9 amino acids. Germline CDR1 is SSHAT and CDR2 is FNYEAQ (reference sequence). The ends were cut back, 11 bases at V and 6 bases at J, with 8 bases in the middle. The CDR3 region has the DNA TGTGCCGTCGGCCCCGAGCAGTACTTC. As protein: CAVGPEQYF.

This clonotype was seen many times. The chain has TRBV19 and TRBJ2-1; D is ambiguous. With 8 bases removed from V and 7 bases from J, the gap between germline ends came to 9 bases. The CDR3 sequence is 11 residues long. CDR1 is LNHDA and CDR2 is SQIVND in the germline V gene (reference sequence). The CDR3 nucleotides are TGTGCCAGTCTTAAAGAGAATGAGCAGTTCTTC. This sequence encodes CASLKENEQFF.

This clonotype was detected ten times or more. The rearrangement uses TRBV7-2 and TRBJ1-3; tentatively, D is TRBD1 (6 bases). Germline-derived CDR1 and CDR2 are SGHTA and FQGNSA. CDR3 length: 15 residues. The V gene lost 6 bases and the J gene lost 3 bases, with 15 bases spanning the gap. The CDR3 nucleotides are TGTGCCAGCAGAACTTTACAGGGAAGTGGAAACACCATATATTTT. It encodes CASRTLQGSGNTIYF.

This clonotype was observed many times. This chain connects TRBV7-2 to TRBJ2-5; D assignment may be TRBD1 or TRBD2 (5 bases each). Trimming took off 7 bases at V and 5 bases at J, with 14 bases between the two ends. The CDR3 spans 13 residues. In germline, CDR1 is SGHTA, CDR2 FQGNSA. The chain's CDR3 is CASTLGVPETQYF. The CDR3 region has the DNA TGTGCCAGCACCCTGGGGGTCCCGGAGACCCAGTACTTC.

This clonotype has a count of ten or more. V gene TRBV20-1 combines with J gene TRBJ2-7, with D tentatively TRBD1 (6 bases). Germline V gene sequence: CDR1 DFQATT, CDR2 SNEGSKA (reference sequence). V lost 7 bases and J lost 1, with 14 bases in between. CDR3 size: 13 residues. The CDR3 sequence: CSVKYRESYEQYF. CDR3 nucleotide sequence: TGCAGTGTGAAATACAGGGAGTCCTACGAGCAGTACTTC.

In the case of this clonotype: Possible read error: a much larger clone is one base away. This rearrangement joins TRBV9 to TRBJ2-2; D is perhaps TRBD1 (6 bases). With 4 bases removed from V and 3 bases from J, the gap between germline ends came to 10 bases. The V gene's germline CDR1 is SGDLS and CDR2 YYNGEE. This CDR3 spans 14 amino acids. The CDR3 DNA reads as TGTGCCAGCAGCCAAGGGACATACACCGGGGAGCTGTTTTTT. Translated, it gives CASSQGTYTGELFF.

This clonotype has ten or more counts. J is TRBJ1-2 and V is TRBV6-1, with a tentative D call TRBD1 (5 bases). The germline V and J ends were trimmed by 5 bases and 5 bases, with 12 bases remaining between them. The CDR3 has 13 residues. The germline V gene has CDR1 MNHNS and CDR2 SASEGT. CDR3 coding DNA: TGTGCCAGCAGTCGGGGCGTGAGTTATGGCTACACCTTC. Translated: CASSRGVSYGYTF.

This clonotype was counted ten times or more. The genes are TRBV7-2 and TRBJ2-3, with D perhaps matching TRBD2 (5 bases). Trimming removed 1 base at V and 6 bases at J, with 17 bases between. The CDR3 totals 16 residues. Germline CDR1 SGHTA, CDR2 FQGNSA. CDR3 coding DNA: TGTGCCAGCAGCTTAGGGTTAGCGAGACCTCGGGATACGCAGTATTTT. It translates to CASSLGLARPRDTQYF.

This clonotype has ten or more counts. This sequence joins TRBV12-3 or TRBV12-4 and TRBJ2-7; D possibly matches TRBD1 or TRBD2 (7 bases each). The V gene lost 3 bases and the J gene lost 7 bases, with 19 bases spanning the gap. The CDR3 extends over 15 amino acids. CDR3 sequence: CASSFPGGALEEQYF. CDR3 nucleotides: TGTGCCAGCAGTTTTCCAGGGGGGGCCCTGGAGGAGCAGTACTTC.

Notes on this clonotype: This may be a read error: a much more frequent sequence differs by one nucleotide. This rearrangement joins TRBV20-1 to TRBJ2-5; D is unresolved. With 6 bases removed from V and 2 bases from J, the gap between germline ends came to 7 bases. The CDR3 runs to 11 residues. Looked up from germline, CDR1 is DFQATT and CDR2 is SNEGSKA (reference sequence). CDR3 DNA sequence: TGCAGTGCAACGGAGCAAGAGACCCAGTACTTC. Translation gives CSATEQETQYF.

At least ten counts were recorded for this clonotype. The CDR3 spells CSAPFNNQPQHF. The CDR3 DNA is TGCAGTGCCCCGTTTAACAATCAGCCCCAGCATTTT. V and J are TRBV20-1 and TRBJ1-5; D remains ambiguous. Germline assignment: CDR1 DFQATT and CDR2 SNEGSKA (reference sequence). V was clipped by 6 bases and J by 3 bases, with 9 bases between them. The CDR3 extends over 12 amino acids.

This clonotype was detected ten times or more. The J gene is TRBJ2-7, the V gene TRBV20-1; tentatively, D is TRBD2 (6 bases). The length of the CDR3 is 14 residues. Germline CDR1 DFQATT, CDR2 SNEGSKA (reference sequence). Trimming cost V 5 bases and J 3 bases, with 17 bases left between them. The CDR3 nucleotides read TGCAGTGCTTACCCGGCGGGACGGGGCTACGAGCAGTACTTC. Its translation is CSAYPAGRGYEQYF.

This clonotype showed up just a few times. J is TRBJ2-2 and V is TRBV5-4; D call uncertain. The CDR3 consists of 17 residues. Per germline, CDR1 SGHNT and CDR2 YYREEE (reference sequence). V lost 3 bases to trimming and J lost 2 bases, with 17 bases between them. DNA of the CDR3: TGTGCCAGCAGCTCCCCCGGAGACGGTTTTAACACCGGGGAGCTGTTTTTT. It yields the protein CASSSPGDGFNTGELFF. The complete variable domain, with remaining parts taken from reference TRBV5-4 and TRBJ2-2, reads ETGVTQSPTHLIKTRGQQVTLRCSSQSGHNTVSWYQQALGQGPQFIFQYYREEENGRGNFPPRFSGLQFPNYSSELNVNALELDDSALYLCASSSPGDGFNTGELFFGEGSRLTVL.

This clonotype has more than one count but fewer than ten. The V and J genes are TRBV27 and TRBJ2-3; no definite D call. CDR3 size: 18 residues. V was clipped by 2 bases and J by 2 bases, with 20 bases between them. The germline V gene encodes CDR1 MNHEY and CDR2 SMNVEV (reference sequence). The chain's CDR3 is CASSLMRPEKIHTDTQYF. For the CDR3, the DNA is TGTGCCAGCAGTTTAATGAGGCCAGAAAAGATTCACACAGATACGCAGTATTTT.

In this sample, this clonotype turned up many times. The chain recombines TRBV5-6 with TRBJ1-1; unclear D gene. The CDR3 runs to 12 residues. Germline V gene data show CDR1 as SGHDT and CDR2 as YYEEEE. V was shortened by 4 bases and J by 5 bases, with 9 bases between the two germline ends. CDR3 sequence: CASSQKGTEAFF. In nucleotides, the CDR3 is TGTGCCAGCAGCCAGAAGGGAACTGAAGCTTTCTTT.

The chain joins TRBV7-6 to TRBJ2-1, with unresolved D. The germline V gene has CDR1 SGHVS and CDR2 FNYEAQ. CDR3 length: 14 residues. Deletions cut 5 bases from V and 6 bases from J, with 14 bases between. CDR3 bases: TGTGCCAGCAGCCCAACTATAGGTGGCAATGAGCAGTTCTTC. It codes for CASSPTIGGNEQFF.